A selection of T cell receptor beta chains follows, all from one sample in a study of blood T cell repertoires in COVID-19. Using immunoSEQ multiplex PCR, the repertoire was profiled, and TCRdb retains in-frame clones only, with some absent. The sample has under 95,000 clones, approximately 82% seen once. The sample was peripheral blood. These receptors came from a woman of 80 years or more with acute or convalescent COVID-19. Each CDR3 is given with its conserved first and last residue. Fields, in order: J gene, clone size, D gene, V gene, CDR3 DNA, CDR3 protein. The D gene is left open where the match is weak. Size tells how often a clone was seen (once, few, many) or the class of an expanded clone, and some rows leave it out.

TRBJ1-1,NA,NA,TRBV2,TGTGCCAGCAGGGCAATTCCGGGGATTGAAGCTTTCTTT,CASRAIPGIEAFF
TRBJ1-2,NA,NA,TRBV3-1/TRBV3-2,TGTGCCAGCAGCCAAGGCGCAGGGGGCTACACCTTC,CASSQGAGGYTF
TRBJ2-2,once,TRBD1,TRBV18,TGTGCCAGCTCACCTCTCGGAGGACAGGGGTTCACCGGGGAGCTGTTTTTT,CASSPLGGQGFTGELFF
TRBJ2-2,NA,TRBD2,TRBV5-1,TGCGCCAGCAGCTTGAGCCTAGCGGGGGCCGGGGAGCTGTTTTTT,CASSLSLAGAGELFF
TRBJ2-7,NA,TRBD1,TRBV5-1,TGCGCCAGCAGCTCAGGGACAGGGCCCTACGAGCAGTACTTC,CASSSGTGPYEQYF
TRBJ1-5,NA,NA,TRBV6-5,TGTGCCAGCAGGGCCCCAAAGAGGAGCAATCAGCCCCAGCATTTT,CASRAPKRSNQPQHF
TRBJ2-3,NA,TRBD2,TRBV11-2,TGTGCCAGCAGCCTACTAGCGGCGAGACTCGTTAGCACAGATACGCAGTATTTT,CASSLLAARLVSTDTQYF
TRBJ2-7,NA,NA,TRBV19,TGTGCCAGTAGCGTAAGTGACTTAGCCTACGAGCAGTACTTC,CASSVSDLAYEQYF
TRBJ2-2,NA,NA,TRBV9,TGTGCCAGCAGCGCCAGGAAGTCGAACACCGGGGAGCTGTTTTTT,CASSARKSNTGELFF
TRBJ2-1,few,TRBD2,TRBV13,TGTGCCAGCAGCTCCGGACTAGCGGGAGTTGTAGCCTACAATGAGCAGTTCTTC,CASSSGLAGVVAYNEQFF
TRBJ2-7,NA,TRBD1,TRBV10-3,TGTGCCATCAGGACGACCCACGCGGGACAGGGGGCATACTACTCCTACGAGCAGTACTTC,CAIRTTHAGQGAYYSYEQYF
TRBJ1-2,few,NA,TRBV6-5,TGTGCCAGCAGTCTTGGTCGAGGATCCCACACCTTC,CASSLGRGSHTF
TRBJ1-6,NA,TRBD1,TRBV10-3,TGTGCCATCAGAGTGACAGGGGATAATTCACCCCTCCACTTT,CAIRVTGDNSPLHF
TRBJ2-5,once,NA,TRBV18,TGTGCCAGCTCACTTGGGACACTCCAAGAGACCCAGTACTTC,CASSLGTLQETQYF
TRBJ2-7,NA,NA,TRBV19,TGTGCCAGTCAATCCCAAGGAGGGGCCTACGAGCAGTACTTC,CASQSQGGAYEQYF
TRBJ2-6,NA,TRBD1,TRBV4-2,TGTGCCAGCAGCCTCAACAGGGGTGGTGGGGCCAACGTCCTGACTTTC,CASSLNRGGGANVLTF
TRBJ1-4,NA,NA,TRBV2,TGTGCCAGCAGTGAAGGGGACTACGATAATGAAAAACTGTTTTTT,CASSEGDYDNEKLFF
TRBJ1-6,NA,TRBD1,TRBV9,TGTGCCAGCAGAGCCGGGACAGGCCCAATTCATAATTCACCCCTCCACTTT,CASRAGTGPIHNSPLHF
TRBJ2-5,NA,TRBD2,TRBV9,TGTGCCAGCAGCGTAGCTCAGAGCGGGGGGGCCCAAGAGACCCAGTACTTC,CASSVAQSGGAQETQYF
TRBJ2-1,NA,TRBD2,TRBV3-1/TRBV3-2,TGTGCCAGCAGCACGGGGGGGCCCAATGAGCAGTTCTTC,CASSTGGPNEQFF
TRBJ1-2,NA,NA,TRBV5-6,TGTGCCAGCACCACGGGACTCCTGGAAGGCTACACCTTC,CASTTGLLEGYTF
TRBJ1-2,NA,NA,TRBV5-1,TGCGCCAGCAGCTTACAACCGGGGGTTAACTATGGCTACACCTTC,CASSLQPGVNYGYTF
TRBJ1-1,NA,TRBD1,TRBV18,TGTGCCAGCTCACCTCGGCAGGGGGTGACGAACACTGAAGCTTTCTTT,CASSPRQGVTNTEAFF
TRBJ2-1,NA,NA,TRBV28,TGTGCCAGCAGTTTATCGACTTACAATGAGCAGTTCTTC,CASSLSTYNEQFF
TRBJ1-1,few,NA,TRBV27,TGTGCCAGCGTTCGAGGGGAAGCTTTCTTT,CASVRGEAFF
TRBJ1-2,few,TRBD1,TRBV28,TGTGCCAGCAGTTCGCTACAGGGGGTTAGCTATGGCTACACCTTC,CASSSLQGVSYGYTF
TRBJ1-3,NA,NA,TRBV18,TGTGCCAGCTCCCCCGCGGCGGGAATAGCTGGAAACACCATATATTTT,CASSPAAGIAGNTIYF
TRBJ2-1,NA,NA,TRBV7-9,TGTGCCAGCGCGCGGTCCACAGGGAGTGCTGAGCAGTTCTTC,CASARSTGSAEQFF
TRBJ1-4,few,NA,TRBV11-2,TGTGCCAGCAGCCATCATGGGGAGGGGTTTGAACGGGGAAAACTGTTTTTT,CASSHHGEGFERGKLFF
TRBJ1-5,NA,TRBD1,TRBV2,TGTGCCAGTCACCGGGACAGGGACCAGCCCCAGCATTTT,CASHRDRDQPQHF
TRBJ2-2,NA,NA,TRBV6-5,TGTGCCAGCAGTTTAGCGGCCGGGGAGCTGTTTTTT,CASSLAAGELFF
TRBJ1-5,NA,TRBD1,TRBV9,TGTGCCAGCAGCGTGGGGCCGGGACAGGGGGCATTTTTGCAGCCCCAGCATTTT,CASSVGPGQGAFLQPQHF
TRBJ2-7,NA,TRBD1,TRBV28,TGTGCCAGCTCCGGCCCGGGGACAGGCACCTCCTACGAGCAGTACTTC,CASSGPGTGTSYEQYF
TRBJ2-5,NA,NA,TRBV10-3,TGTGCCATCAGTGACAGTGAGACCCAGTACTTC,CAISDSETQYF
TRBJ1-5,NA,NA,TRBV6-6,TGTGCCAGCACCCAGGGATCGGGCAATCAGCCCCAGCATTTT,CASTQGSGNQPQHF
TRBJ2-1,NA,NA,TRBV3-1/TRBV3-2,TGTGCCAGCAGCCAATTCCATACAGCGGACTCCTACAATGAGCAGTTCTTC,CASSQFHTADSYNEQFF
TRBJ1-2,NA,TRBD1,TRBV7-2,TGTGCCAGCAGCTTGCGACCCCTGACAGGGGGCCCCCGTTATGGCTACACCTTC,CASSLRPLTGGPRYGYTF
TRBJ2-7,NA,TRBD1,TRBV25-1,TGTGCCAGCAATGAGGGGGCAAGAGGCGAGCAGTACTTC,CASNEGARGEQYF
TRBJ2-2,NA,NA,TRBV5-1,TGCGCCAGCAGCTTGGGGGCAGGGTCCACCGGGGAGCTGTTTTTT,CASSLGAGSTGELFF
TRBJ1-4,NA,TRBD1,TRBV5-1,TGCGCCAGCAGCGTCAACCCGGGACAGGGGGATCTTGGGGAAAAACTGTTTTTT,CASSVNPGQGDLGEKLFF
TRBJ1-2,NA,TRBD1,TRBV27,TGTGCCAGCAGTCCAGACAGGGGTTACTATGGCTACACCTTC,CASSPDRGYYGYTF